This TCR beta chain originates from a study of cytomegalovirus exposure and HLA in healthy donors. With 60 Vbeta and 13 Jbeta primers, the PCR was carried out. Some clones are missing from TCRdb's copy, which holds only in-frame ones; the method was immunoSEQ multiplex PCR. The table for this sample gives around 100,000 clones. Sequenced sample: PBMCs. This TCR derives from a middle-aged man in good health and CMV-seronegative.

The CDR3 DNA sequence: TGCGCCAGCAGCCAAGATGGGGGGGGCGCAGAGGGAAAACTGTTTTTT. Its translation is CASSQDGGGAEGKLFF. The chain employs TRBV4-1 and TRBJ1-4; tentative D call: TRBD1 (6 bases). There are 16 residues in the CDR3. The V and J ends lost 0 bases and 10 bases respectively, with 18 bases between them. CDR1 is MGHRA, CDR2 YSYEKL, per germline.